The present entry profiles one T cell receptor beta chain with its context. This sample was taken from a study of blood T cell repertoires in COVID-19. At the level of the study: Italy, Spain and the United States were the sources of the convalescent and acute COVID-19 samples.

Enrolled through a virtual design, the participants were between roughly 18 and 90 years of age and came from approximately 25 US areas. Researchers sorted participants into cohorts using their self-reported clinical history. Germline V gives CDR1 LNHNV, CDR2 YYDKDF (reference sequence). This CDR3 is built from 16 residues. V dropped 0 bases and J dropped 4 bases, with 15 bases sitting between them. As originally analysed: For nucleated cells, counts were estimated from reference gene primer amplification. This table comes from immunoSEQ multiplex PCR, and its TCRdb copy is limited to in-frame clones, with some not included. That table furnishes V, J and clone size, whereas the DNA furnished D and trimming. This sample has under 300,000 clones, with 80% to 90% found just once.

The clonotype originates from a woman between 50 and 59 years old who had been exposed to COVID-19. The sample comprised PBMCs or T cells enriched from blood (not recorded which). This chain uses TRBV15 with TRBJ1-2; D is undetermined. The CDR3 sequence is CATSRDYDLGAYGYTF. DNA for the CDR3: TGTGCCACCAGCAGAGATTATGATCTGGGCGCCTATGGCTACACCTTC.